This T cell receptor beta chain is drawn from a study of blood T cell repertoires in COVID-19. Repertoires were generated with immunoSEQ multiplex PCR, while TCRdb's copy carries only in-frame clones and drops some. The table has approximately 170,000 clones, 70% to 90% seen once; the top ten hold over 2%. J gave up 3 bases and V 1 base, and 0 bases lay outside the gene matches. The CDR3 sequence is 13 residues long. Germline values: CDR1 SGHRS, CDR2 YFSETQ. This chain joins TRBV5-1 and TRBJ2-7; 8 bases are a match to TRBD1. Sequencing used peripheral blood. The source of this sequence is a man aged 50-60 years who had recovered from COVID-19. CDR3: CASSLTGGYEQYF. CDR3 DNA: TGCGCCAGCAGCTTGACAGGGGGCTACGAGCAGTACTTC.